These 22 T cell receptor beta chains came from one sample sequenced in a study of T cells in Graves' hyperthyroidism and ophthalmopathy. TCR beta CDR3 regions were amplified from RNA transcripts. HTBI primers were employed in a first-round RT-PCR of the TCR CDR3. Each CDR3 protein gets one entry after TCRdb re-called the multiplex PCR reads with MiXCR. Of 300,000 to 400,000 distinct CDR3 sequences in the sample, over 20% were seen once. The sequenced material came from blood. The origin of the receptors is a woman between 50 and 59 years old with Graves' hyperthyroidism.

This clonotype has ten or more counts. The chain uses TRBV18 and TRBJ1-1, with TRBD1 matching 8 bases. The trim removed 3 bases at V and 0 bases at J, leaving 6 bases unmatched. CDR1 is KGHSH, CDR2 LQKENI, per germline. This CDR3 contains 16 residues. The CDR3: CASSPYGTGMNTEAFF. The DNA of the CDR3 is TGTGCCAGCTCACCCTATGGGACAGGCATGAACACTGAAGCTTTCTTT. Based on the CDR3 plus reference TRBV18 and TRBJ1-1, the full variable domain is NAGVMQNPRHLVRRRGQEARLRCSPMKGHSHVYWYRQLPEEGLKFMVYLQKENIIDESGMPKERFSAEFPKEGPSILRIQQVVRGDSAAYFCASSPYGTGMNTEAFFGQGTRLTVV.

This clonotype was observed at least ten times. The V and J genes are TRBV18 and TRBJ2-1; D perhaps matches TRBD1 (5 bases). Trimming cost V 8 bases and J 9 bases, with 14 bases left between them. Germline V gene data show CDR1 as KGHSH and CDR2 as LQKENI. The CDR3 runs 12 residues. This CDR3 is CASSAQGGEQFF. The CDR3 DNA is TGTGCCAGCAGTGCTCAGGGTGGTGAGCAGTTCTTC.

This clonotype was counted at least ten times. The J gene is TRBJ2-3, the V gene TRBV29-1, with 11 bases matching TRBD2. The CDR3 totals 14 residues. CDR1 is SQVTM and CDR2 is ANQGSEA in the germline V gene. V gave up 6 bases and J gave up 0 bases; unmatched junction bases: 2. CDR3 sequence: CSVRTSGSTDTQYF. CDR3 coding DNA: TGCAGCGTCCGGACTAGCGGGAGCACAGATACGCAGTATTTT.

This clonotype was counted ten times or more. The chain carries TRBV3-1 and TRBJ1-2, with D possibly TRBD1 on 5 matching bases. Per germline, CDR1 LGHDT and CDR2 YNNKEL (reference sequence). Trimming took off 0 bases at V and 5 bases at J, with 7 bases between the two ends. This CDR3 is 13 amino acids long. CDR3 bases: TGTGCCAGCAGCCAAGAGGGGCTGTATGGCTACACCTTC. This gives the protein CASSQEGLYGYTF.

V and J are TRBV7-9 and TRBJ1-2; D is undetermined. CDR3 length: 13 residues. The germline V and J ends were trimmed by 5 bases and 8 bases, with 15 bases remaining between them. Germline V gene lookup returns CDR1 SEHNR and CDR2 FQNEAQ (reference sequence). The CDR3 coding sequence is TGTGCCAGCAGCCCGGGTTCGAGGCTCGGCTACACCTTC. This translates into CASSPGSRLGYTF.

This clonotype was seen repeatedly, ten times or more. The chain uses TRBV12-3 or TRBV12-4 and TRBJ1-1; weak D call: TRBD1 (5 bases). CDR3 length: 13 residues. The V and J ends lost 1 base and 3 bases respectively, with 6 bases between them. CDR3 DNA sequence: TGTGCCAGCAGTTTAGTACAGGACACTGAAGCTTTCTTT. Protein sequence: CASSLVQDTEAFF.

This clonotype was seen only a few times. CDR3 sequence: CASRRDRVTAEAFF. In DNA form, the CDR3 reads TGTGCCAGTAGACGGGACAGGGTAACCGCTGAAGCTTTCTTT. This chain uses TRBV19 with TRBJ1-1, with 9 nucleotides matching TRBD1. From germline, CDR1 is LNHDA and CDR2 SQIVND (reference sequence). CDR3 length: 14 residues. The ends lost 6 bases at V and 6 bases at J; junction bases unmatched: 8.

This clonotype was recorded many times. The CDR3 is CASTSRGVRGTDTQYF. The CDR3 nucleotides read TGCGCCAGCACCTCTAGGGGGGTAAGGGGCACAGATACGCAGTATTTT. The rearrangement links TRBV5-1 to TRBJ2-3, with D perhaps assigned TRBD1 or TRBD2 (6 bases each). Trimming removed 6 bases from V and 1 base from J, with 18 bases in between. Germline V gene sequence: CDR1 SGHRS, CDR2 YFSETQ. The CDR3 runs 16 residues. Full variable domain (rest looked up from reference TRBV5-1 and TRBJ2-3): KAGVTQTPRYLIKTRGQQVTLSCSPISGHRSVSWYQQTPGQGLQFLFEYFSETQRNKGNFPGRFSGRQFSNSRSEMNVSTLELGDSALYLCASTSRGVRGTDTQYFGPGTRLTVL.

This clonotype was detected ten times or more. The gene calls are TRBV6-1 and TRBJ1-1; maybe TRBD1 (5 bases). The length of the CDR3 is 15 residues. The V and J ends lost 7 bases and 0 bases respectively, with 15 bases between them. Per the germline V gene, CDR1 is MNHNS and CDR2 is SASEGT. CDR3 region: CASKLNPGLNTEAFF. CDR3 bases: TGTGCCAGCAAACTCAATCCGGGACTGAACACTGAAGCTTTCTTT.

A single count supports this clonotype. The chain couples TRBV28 to TRBJ1-2; TRBD1 agrees at 7 bases. The V segment lost 3 bases and the J segment 4 bases; nucleotides outside the gene matches: 14. The CDR3 totals 17 residues. CDR1 MDHEN and CDR2 SYDVKM come from the germline V gene. CDR3 amino acids: CASSFKILRDRRYGYTF. For the CDR3, the DNA is TGTGCCAGCAGTTTTAAGATACTCCGGGACAGACGCTATGGCTACACCTTC.

There are many counts of this clonotype. The chain links TRBV28 to TRBJ1-5; possible D gene TRBD1, 6 bases. With 6 bases removed from V and 3 bases from J, the gap between germline ends came to 21 bases. The CDR3 extends over 17 amino acids. Germline CDR1 is MDHEN and CDR2 is SYDVKM. CDR3 protein: CASSLSSPTGSNQPQHF. CDR3 coding DNA: TGTGCCAGCAGCCTATCTTCCCCGACAGGTTCCAATCAGCCCCAGCATTTT.

The chain combines TRBV2 with TRBJ2-1; D may be TRBD1 (6 bases). Germline CDR1 SNHLY, CDR2 FYNNEI. Trimming removed 7 bases at V and 4 bases at J, with 14 bases between. The CDR3 covers 14 residues. The CDR3 DNA reads TGTGCCAGCAAGGAGATGGGGACATACAATGAGCAGTTCTTC. This codes for CASKEMGTYNEQFF.

This clonotype was picked up many times. This chain uses TRBV7-6 with TRBJ2-1; 8 nucleotides align to TRBD2. The trim removed 2 bases at V and 10 bases at J, leaving 10 bases unmatched. Germline V gene sequence: CDR1 SGHVS, CDR2 FNYEAQ. The CDR3 has 15 amino acids. This CDR3 reads CASSLFGTSVGEQFF. CDR3 DNA: TGTGCCAGCAGCTTATTTGGGACTAGTGTCGGAGAGCAGTTCTTC.

This clonotype appeared many times. The rearrangement joins TRBV28 to TRBJ1-2; a possible D gene is TRBD1 (6 bases). V was clipped by 5 bases and J by 4 bases, with 14 bases between them. Germline V gene sequence: CDR1 MDHEN, CDR2 SYDVKM. The CDR3 has 14 amino acids. CDR3 amino acids: CASSTPQGFYGYTF. CDR3 DNA: TGTGCCAGCAGTACCCCTCAGGGGTTCTATGGCTACACCTTC.

This clonotype was seen repeatedly, ten times or more. This chain connects TRBV18 to TRBJ1-5; D is uncertain. Per germline, CDR1 KGHSH and CDR2 LQKENI. The CDR3 has 13 amino acids. Between the trimmed V and J ends, which lost 6 bases and 6 bases, there was a span of 12 bases. The CDR3 sequence is CASSLRASQPQHF. CDR3 nucleotides: TGTGCCAGCTCCCTCCGAGCGAGTCAGCCCCAGCATTTT.

This clonotype was found many times. The chain uses TRBV7-9 and TRBJ2-1; D possibly corresponds to TRBD2 (6 bases). Germline lookup yields CDR1 SEHNR and CDR2 FQNEAQ (reference sequence). The germline V and J ends were trimmed by 5 bases and 7 bases, with 12 bases remaining between them. The CDR3 has 13 amino acids. The DNA for the CDR3 is TGTGCCAGCAGCCTTGGGACTGCAAATGAGCAGTTCTTC. Protein product: CASSLGTANEQFF.

In its sample, this clonotype was seen many times. The gene calls are TRBV28 and TRBJ1-1, with unresolved D. The germline gives CDR1 MDHEN, CDR2 SYDVKM. This CDR3 contains 14 residues. V was clipped by 6 bases and J by 6 bases, with 17 bases between them. This CDR3 is CASSAHSGTAEAFF. In DNA form, the CDR3 reads TGTGCCAGCAGCGCCCATTCGGGAACCGCTGAAGCTTTCTTT. The full variable domain, in which reference TRBV28 and TRBJ1-1 provide the parts outside the CDR3, is DVKVTQSSRYLVKRTGEKVFLECVQDMDHENMFWYRQDPGLGLRLIYFSYDVKMKEKGDIPEGYSVSREKKERFSLILESASTNQTSMYLCASSAHSGTAEAFFGQGTRLTVV.

At least ten counts were recorded for this clonotype. This rearrangement joins TRBV2 to TRBJ2-7, with 10 bases that match TRBD2. J lost 6 bases, V lost 0 bases, and 14 bases had no gene match. The germline V gene encodes CDR1 SNHLY and CDR2 FYNNEI. This CDR3 contains 18 residues. The chain's CDR3 is CASSEAQLAGNQIGEQYF. As DNA, the CDR3 is TGTGCCAGCAGTGAAGCGCAACTAGCGGGGAACCAGATTGGCGAGCAGTACTTC.

This clonotype was observed at least ten times. This chain links TRBV11-2 with TRBJ1-1; 7 bases are a match to TRBD1. Trimming at V came to 1 base and at J to 4 bases, leaving 6 bases not matched to a gene. CDR1 SGHAT and CDR2 FQNNGV come from the germline V gene. The CDR3 covers 15 residues. The CDR3 DNA reads as TGTGCCAGCAGCTTAGCCGGGACAGCCACCACTGAAGCTTTCTTT. This codes for CASSLAGTATTEAFF.

This clonotype was picked up many times. The chain recombines TRBV2 with TRBJ2-1; the match to TRBD1 covers 11 bases. There are 13 residues in the CDR3. The germline gives CDR1 SNHLY, CDR2 FYNNEI. After removal of 8 bases from V and 8 bases from J, the junction contained 5 bases not matched to a gene. The CDR3 region is CASRTGGIDEQFF. CDR3 DNA: TGTGCCAGCCGGACAGGGGGCATTGATGAGCAGTTCTTC.

This clonotype was seen many times. The chain combines TRBV20-1 with TRBJ1-2; D gene uncertain. This CDR3 is 13 amino acids long. V lost 7 bases, J lost 3 bases, and 15 bases lay in between. Germline CDR1 reads DFQATT; CDR2 reads SNEGSKA (reference sequence). This CDR3 reads CSGKGGLDYGYTF. CDR3 DNA: TGCAGTGGAAAAGGTGGACTCGACTATGGCTACACCTTC.

The J gene is TRBJ1-5, the V gene TRBV20-1, with TRBD1 matching 12 bases. V shed 6 bases, J shed 3 bases, and the junction held 9 bases outside the gene matches. The CDR3 spans 16 residues. Germline loops: CDR1 DFQATT, CDR2 SNEGSKA (reference sequence). The CDR3 DNA reads TGCAGTGCAGCCACGGGACAGGGGGCGAACAATCAGCCCCAGCATTTT. Translation gives CSAATGQGANNQPQHF.